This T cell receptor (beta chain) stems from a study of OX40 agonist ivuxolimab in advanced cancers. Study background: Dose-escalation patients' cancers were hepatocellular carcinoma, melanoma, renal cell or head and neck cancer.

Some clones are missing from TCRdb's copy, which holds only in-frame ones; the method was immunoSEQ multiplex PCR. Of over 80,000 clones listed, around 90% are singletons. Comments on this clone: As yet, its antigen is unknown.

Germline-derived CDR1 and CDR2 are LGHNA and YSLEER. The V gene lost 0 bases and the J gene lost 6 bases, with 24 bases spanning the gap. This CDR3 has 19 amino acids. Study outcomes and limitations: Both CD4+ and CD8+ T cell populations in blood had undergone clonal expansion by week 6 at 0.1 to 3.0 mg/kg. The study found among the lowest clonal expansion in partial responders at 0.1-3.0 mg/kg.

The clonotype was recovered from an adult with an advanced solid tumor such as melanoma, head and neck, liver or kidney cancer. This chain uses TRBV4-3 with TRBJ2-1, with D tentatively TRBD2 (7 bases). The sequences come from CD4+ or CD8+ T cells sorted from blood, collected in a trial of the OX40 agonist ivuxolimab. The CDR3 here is CASSQDSGGGGAVSNEQFF. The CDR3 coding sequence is TGCGCCAGCAGCCAAGATAGTGGGGGCGGGGGCGCAGTTTCCAATGAGCAGTTCTTC.